The T cell receptor (beta chain) under discussion was sequenced for a study of blood T cell repertoires in COVID-19. Study as a whole: Acute-phase and convalescent COVID-19 samples originated in the United States, Italy and Spain.

Per the original data handling: Amplified reference gene primers provided the basis for estimating nucleated cell counts. Measured with immunoSEQ multiplex PCR; TCRdb has only the in-frame clones, and not every one. The DNA gave D and trimming, while V, J and clone size come from that table. Of more than 130,000 clones detected, roughly 86% appear once; the ten largest clones hold more than 9%. Germline CDR1 reads MGHDK; CDR2 reads SYGVNS. The CDR3 is made up of 15 amino acids. V lost 3 bases and J lost 3; bases outside the gene matches: 4. The sample was peripheral blood. This clonotype was obtained from a man aged 45-60 years with active or convalescent COVID-19. V is TRBV25-1 and J is TRBJ2-1; 8 bases align to TRBD2. This CDR3 is CASSDPREVYNEQFF. The DNA of the CDR3 is TGTGCCAGCAGTGATCCGCGGGAGGTCTACAATGAGCAGTTCTTC.